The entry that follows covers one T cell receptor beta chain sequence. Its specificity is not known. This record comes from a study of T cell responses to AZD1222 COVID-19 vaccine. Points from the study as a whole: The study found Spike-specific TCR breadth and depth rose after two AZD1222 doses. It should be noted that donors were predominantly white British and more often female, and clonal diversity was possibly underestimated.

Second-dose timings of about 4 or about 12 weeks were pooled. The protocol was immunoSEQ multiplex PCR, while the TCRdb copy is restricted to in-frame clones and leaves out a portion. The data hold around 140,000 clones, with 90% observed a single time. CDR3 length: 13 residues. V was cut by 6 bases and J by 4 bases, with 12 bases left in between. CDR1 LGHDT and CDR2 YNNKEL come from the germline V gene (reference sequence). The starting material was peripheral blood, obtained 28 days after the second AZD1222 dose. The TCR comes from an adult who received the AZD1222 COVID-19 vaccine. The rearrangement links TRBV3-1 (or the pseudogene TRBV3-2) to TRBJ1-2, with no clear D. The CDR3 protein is CASRESPSYGYTF. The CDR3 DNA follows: TGTGCCAGCAGAGAGTCTCCAAGCTATGGCTACACCTTC.